This TCR beta chain was sequenced for a study of metastatic and nonmetastatic thyroid tumors. This clone has ten or more counts. Nobody among the patients had been given any treatment before thyroid surgery. With MiXCR, TCRdb reprocessed the PCR reads. Of about 40,000 clones in the sample, 28% were seen once. The CDR3 has 12 amino acids. Germline lookup yields CDR1 MDHEN and CDR2 SYDVKM. Trimming shortened V by 6 bases and J by 8 bases, and 10 bases separated the two germline ends. The material sequenced was blood. V gene TRBV28 combines with J gene TRBJ2-2; no clear D gene. This TCR was sampled from a male donor with papillary thyroid cancer or a benign thyroid nodule (not recorded which). Some clones in this sample may be carry-over from other donors' samples. As DNA, the CDR3 is TGTGCCAGCAGGTCAATGAGGGGGGAGCTGTTTTTT. Its protein product is CASRSMRGELFF.